The 32 T cell receptor beta chains below all came from one sample that was sequenced in a study of human thymus T cells. Data came from immunoSEQ multiplex PCR; TCRdb stores just in-frame clones and leaves some out. The sample has tens of thousands of clones; 85% to 95% are singletons. The specimen sequenced was blood. The receptors here all came from a boy less than two years old with a congenital heart defect but otherwise immunologically healthy.

The genes are TRBV7-2 and TRBJ2-4; possible D gene TRBD1, 6 bases. CDR3 length: 15 residues. Germline-derived CDR1 and CDR2 are SGHTA and FQGNSA. Trimming stripped 1 base from V and 5 bases from J, with 12 bases between. The CDR3 DNA sequence: TGTGCCAGCAGCTTAGACCAGGGGCCCGAAAACATTCAGTACTTC. This encodes CASSLDQGPENIQYF.

V and J are TRBV10-3 and TRBJ2-7; a possible D gene is TRBD1 (6 bases). Trimming cost V 6 bases and J 0 bases, with 9 bases left between them. The germline gives CDR1 ENHRY, CDR2 SYGVKD. The CDR3 has 13 amino acids. The chain's CDR3 is CAIRGDTSYEQYF. The CDR3 DNA is TGTGCCATCAGGGGGGACACCTCCTACGAGCAGTACTTC.

This sequence joins TRBV10-2 and TRBJ2-1; 7 bases fit TRBD2. V dropped 0 bases and J dropped 10; count of bases not matched to a gene: 6. The CDR3 contains 14 residues. Germline V gene lookup returns CDR1 WSHSY and CDR2 SAAADI. As DNA, the CDR3 is TGCGCCAGCAGTGAGTCGCGGCGGGGGTTAGAGCAGTTCTTC. Amino acids: CASSESRRGLEQFF.

The V gene is TRBV2, the J gene TRBJ2-6; no reliable D call. This CDR3 contains 15 residues. V gave up 5 bases and J gave up 4 bases, with 12 bases separating them. CDR1 is SNHLY and CDR2 is FYNNEI in the germline V gene. The CDR3 protein is CASSPRALGANVLTF. The CDR3 coding sequence is TGTGCCAGCAGTCCCCGGGCGTTGGGGGCCAACGTCCTGACTTTC.

This clone was detected only a few times. The chain employs TRBV6-1 and TRBJ2-5, with TRBD2 as a possible D gene (6 bases). CDR1 and CDR2 from the germline V gene are MNHNS and SASEGT. V lost 5 bases, J lost 6 bases, and 16 bases lay in between. CDR3 length equals 14 residues. CDR3: CASSMAGSGKTQYF. CDR3 sequence (DNA): TGTGCCAGCAGTATGGCGGGATCCGGGAAGACCCAGTACTTC.

The chain uses TRBV4-3 and TRBJ2-1; D perhaps matches TRBD2 (6 bases). With 1 base removed from V and 6 bases from J, the gap between germline ends came to 7 bases. The CDR3 is made up of 13 amino acids. CDR1 and CDR2 (germline): LGHNA, YSLEER. The CDR3 DNA sequence: TGCGCCAGCAGCCAAGGACTAGGCAATGAGCAGTTCTTC. Amino acids: CASSQGLGNEQFF.

The V gene is TRBV6-5, the J gene TRBJ2-5; 9 bases fit TRBD2. Germline V gives CDR1 MNHEY, CDR2 SVGAGI. V lost 2 bases to trimming and J lost 2 bases; unmatched junction nucleotides: 3. The CDR3 is 15 residues long. This CDR3 reads CASSYGAGGQETQYF. DNA for the CDR3: TGTGCCAGCAGTTACGGGGCGGGGGGGCAAGAGACCCAGTACTTC.

The chain joins TRBV5-1 to TRBJ1-3; D not resolved. The V gene's germline CDR1 is SGHRS and CDR2 YFSETQ. This CDR3 has 14 amino acids. The V and J ends lost 5 bases and 3 bases respectively, with 12 bases between them. CDR3 sequence: CASRPDPRGNTIYF. CDR3 sequence (DNA): TGCGCCAGCAGACCGGACCCTCGTGGAAACACCATATATTTT.

CDR3 amino acids: CASSLVGVRYEQYF. CDR3 coding DNA: TGTGCCAGCAGCTTAGTGGGGGTTAGGTACGAGCAGTACTTC. The rearrangement links TRBV11-2 to TRBJ2-7; D tentatively fits TRBD1 or TRBD2 (5 bases each). This CDR3 comprises 14 residues. Germline V gene data show CDR1 as SGHAT and CDR2 as FQNNGV. V was trimmed by 1 base and J by 4 bases, leaving 11 bases between them. The full variable domain, completed using reference TRBV11-2 and TRBJ2-7, is EAGVAQSPRYKIIEKRQSVAFWCNPISGHATLYWYQQILGQGPKLLIQFQNNGVVDDSQLPKDRFSAERLKGVDSTLKIQPAKLEDSAVYLCASSLVGVRYEQYFGPGTRLTVT.

The V and J genes are TRBV11-2 and TRBJ2-4; no reliable D call. This CDR3 has 12 amino acids. V shed 1 base and J shed 8 bases, with 6 bases lying between them. Germline CDR1 SGHAT, CDR2 FQNNGV. The DNA for the CDR3 is TGTGCCAGCAGCTTAGCCAAGGACATTCAGTACTTC. Translated: CASSLAKDIQYF.

V is TRBV5-6 and J is TRBJ1-2; D remains unclear. V was trimmed by 4 bases and J by 1 base, leaving 17 bases between them. CDR1 is SGHDT and CDR2 is YYEEEE in the germline V gene. This CDR3 is built from 16 residues. The chain's CDR3 is CASSKKTVTGNYGYTF. The CDR3 DNA follows: TGTGCCAGCAGCAAAAAAACGGTAACGGGTAACTATGGCTACACCTTC. Variable domain in full (rest from reference TRBV5-6 and TRBJ1-2): DAGVTQSPTHLIKTRGQQVTLRCSPKSGHDTVSWYQQALGQGPQFIFQYYEEEERQRGNFPDRFSGHQFPNYSSELNVNALLLGDSALYLCASSKKTVTGNYGYTFGSGTRLTVV.

CDR3 in amino acids: CASSGSDTQYF. DNA of the CDR3: TGTGCCAGCAGCGGATCAGATACGCAGTATTTT. The J gene is TRBJ2-3, the V gene TRBV11-3; D ambiguous. V was clipped by 5 bases and J by 4 bases, with 4 bases between them. CDR3 size: 11 residues. Germline CDR1 reads SGHNT; CDR2 reads YENEEA.

The chain couples TRBV30 to TRBJ1-2, with no clear D. This CDR3 is built from 11 residues. CDR1 is GTSNPN, CDR2 SVGIG, per germline (reference sequence). The ends were cut back, 2 bases at V and 9 bases at J, with 10 bases in the middle. DNA for the CDR3: TGTGCCTGGAGTCCACGGGTGAGCTACACCTTC. Translated, it gives CAWSPRVSYTF.

V usage is TRBV6-5 and J usage is TRBJ2-5, with 10 bases identical to TRBD2. Germline V CDR1 and CDR2: MNHEY, SVGAGI. The length of the CDR3 is 14 residues. The trim removed 2 bases at V and 4 bases at J, leaving 1 base unmatched. Here the CDR3 reads CASSYRLAGETQYF. The DNA of the CDR3 is TGTGCCAGCAGTTACCGACTAGCGGGAGAGACCCAGTACTTC.

The chain carries TRBV19 and TRBJ1-5; possible D gene TRBD1, 6 bases. Germline values: CDR1 LNHDA, CDR2 SQIVND (reference sequence). V lost 6 bases and J 0 bases, leaving 12 bases between the germline ends. The CDR3 consists of 15 residues. The CDR3 DNA reads as TGTGCCAGTAGGCGACAGGTTCTTAGCAATCAGCCCCAGCATTTT. Translated, it gives CASRRQVLSNQPQHF.

The chain links TRBV28 to TRBJ2-4, with D possibly being TRBD2 (5 bases). V was cut by 3 bases and J by 4 bases, with 7 bases left in between. The CDR3 extends over 13 amino acids. CDR1 is MDHEN, CDR2 SYDVKM, per germline. The CDR3 DNA follows: TGTGCCAGCAGTTTGGAGCGGAAAAACATTCAGTACTTC. This codes for CASSLERKNIQYF.

A single count supports this clone. The chain employs TRBV2 and TRBJ2-5; a weak D match, TRBD1 (6 bases). Germline values: CDR1 SNHLY, CDR2 FYNNEI. The CDR3 totals 12 residues. V lost 6 bases and J lost 4, with 9 bases in between. The CDR3 DNA reads TGTGCCAGCAGGGGGGCTATAGAGACCCAGTACTTC. Encoded protein: CASRGAIETQYF.

The chain couples TRBV9 to TRBJ2-3; the D call may be TRBD1 or TRBD2 (6 bases each). Germline V gives CDR1 SGDLS, CDR2 YYNGEE. CDR3 length: 14 amino acids. The V end lost 1 base, the J end lost 4 bases, and 10 bases lay between the germline ends. CDR3 in DNA: TGTGCCAGCAGCGTACAGAGGGGGGCAGATACGCAGTATTTT. This sequence encodes CASSVQRGADTQYF.

The chain links TRBV18 to TRBJ2-1; TRBD2 aligns across 9 bases. The germline V gene has CDR1 KGHSH and CDR2 LQKENI. The CDR3 length is 15 residues. The V segment lost 0 bases and the J segment 8 bases; nucleotides outside the gene matches: 5. In DNA form, the CDR3 reads TGTGCCAGCTCACCACCTCCTAGCGGGAAGGATGAGCAGTTCTTC. Protein: CASSPPPSGKDEQFF.

This chain links TRBV10-2 with TRBJ1-4, with a possible D match to TRBD1 (5 bases). V lost 3 bases and J 13 bases, leaving 12 bases between the germline ends. The CDR3 contains 12 residues. Looked up from germline, CDR1 is WSHSY and CDR2 is SAAADI. CDR3 amino acids: CASSDGGNRLFF. Here the CDR3 DNA reads TGCGCCAGCAGTGACGGGGGGAACCGACTGTTTTTT.

J is TRBJ2-7 and V is TRBV27; D unclear. Germline CDR1 is MNHEY and CDR2 is SMNVEV (reference sequence). Trimming pared 1 base from V and 4 bases from J, leaving 14 bases between. The CDR3 covers 15 residues. CDR3 nucleotide sequence: TGTGCCAGCAGTTTATGGGCAGCTGACTCATACGAGCAGTACTTC. Encoded protein: CASSLWAADSYEQYF.

This chain uses TRBV28 with TRBJ2-5; D perhaps matches TRBD1 (6 bases). Trimming stripped 8 bases from V and 4 bases from J, with 20 bases between. This CDR3 has 15 residues. Germline V gene sequence: CDR1 MDHEN, CDR2 SYDVKM. The CDR3 protein is CASHRSGQNLETQYF. The CDR3 DNA reads TGTGCCAGCCATCGTTCCGGACAGAATTTAGAGACCCAGTACTTC.

This chain uses TRBV18 with TRBJ2-7; 8 bases line up with TRBD1. This CDR3 region has 14 residues. Looked up from germline, CDR1 is KGHSH and CDR2 is LQKENI. Trimming removed 7 bases from V and 0 bases from J; junction bases left unmatched: 5. CDR3: CASLSGTGSYEQYF. The CDR3 nucleotides read TGTGCCAGCTTATCCGGGACAGGCTCCTACGAGCAGTACTTC.

This clone was seen a single time. V gene TRBV6-5 combines with J gene TRBJ1-1; TRBD1 aligns across 7 bases. Germline CDR1 and CDR2: MNHEY and SVGAGI. The CDR3 runs 15 residues. V shed 2 bases, J shed 4 bases, and the junction held 7 bases outside the gene matches. The CDR3 bases are TGTGCCAGCAGTTACCACAGGGGTTCGGCCACTGAAGCTTTCTTT. This codes for CASSYHRGSATEAFF.

The V and J genes are TRBV27 and TRBJ1-5; 12 nucleotides align to TRBD1. The V and J ends lost 2 bases and 7 bases, in that order; junction bases with no gene match: 9. Germline V gene lookup returns CDR1 MNHEY and CDR2 SMNVEV (reference sequence). This CDR3 region has 17 residues. CDR3 region: CASSLKGQGAWGQPQHF. The CDR3, as DNA: TGTGCCAGCAGTTTAAAGGGACAGGGGGCTTGGGGCCAGCCCCAGCATTTT.

The V call is TRBV25-1, the J call TRBJ2-1, with 8 positions matching TRBD2. CDR1 MGHDK and CDR2 SYGVNS come from the germline V gene. After removal of 6 bases from V and 4 bases from J, the junction contained 14 bases not matched to a gene. The CDR3 is 17 residues long. The CDR3 DNA is TGTGCCAGCAGGGGGGTCGGGAGGGCCGTTGGGTACAATGAGCAGTTCTTC. Amino acids: CASRGVGRAVGYNEQFF.

In DNA, the CDR3 is TGTGCCAGCAGCGTAGGCGGGAGGGGCAATGAGCAGTTCTTC. Residues: CASSVGGRGNEQFF. V gene TRBV9 combines with J gene TRBJ2-1, with 9 bases fitting TRBD2. The V segment lost 0 bases and the J segment 6 bases; nucleotides outside the gene matches: 1. The CDR3 length is 14 residues. Germline lookup yields CDR1 SGDLS and CDR2 YYNGEE.

This chain joins TRBV19 and TRBJ1-3; D is undetermined. The V gene lost 2 bases and the J gene lost 5 bases, with 10 bases spanning the gap. Germline V gene sequence: CDR1 LNHDA, CDR2 SQIVND (reference sequence). This CDR3 region has 14 residues. This CDR3 is CASSISLTRNTIYF. The CDR3 DNA reads TGTGCCAGTAGTATATCCCTTACCCGAAACACCATATATTTT.

This chain uses TRBV11-3 with TRBJ1-2, with D possibly matching TRBD1 (5 bases). V lost 5 bases and J lost 3, with 13 bases in between. The germline CDR1 and CDR2 sequences are SGHNT and YENEEA. The CDR3 loop spans 14 amino acids. CDR3 DNA sequence: TGTGCCAGCAGCGCTTCCGGGGCCGACTATGGCTACACCTTC. Protein sequence: CASSASGADYGYTF.

J is TRBJ1-5 and V is TRBV6-5; a weak D match, TRBD1 (6 bases). CDR1 is MNHEY and CDR2 is SVGAGI in the germline V gene. Deletions cut 5 bases from V and 1 base from J, with 12 bases between. This CDR3 comprises 15 residues. The CDR3 reads CASSPSTGSNQPQHF. In nucleotides, the CDR3 is TGTGCCAGCAGTCCCTCTACAGGGAGCAATCAGCCCCAGCATTTT.

V usage is TRBV28 and J usage is TRBJ1-2; D is possibly TRBD1 (5 bases). Trimming took off 8 bases at V and 8 bases at J, with 18 bases between the two ends. This CDR3 region has 13 residues. Germline V CDR1 and CDR2: MDHEN, SYDVKM. The CDR3 sequence: CASRGERLWGYTF. The CDR3 DNA follows: TGTGCCAGCCGGGGGGAAAGATTATGGGGCTACACCTTC.

This rearrangement joins TRBV6-1 to TRBJ2-7; D assignment may be TRBD1 or TRBD2 (6 bases each). V was clipped by 8 bases and J by 4 bases, with 18 bases between them. The CDR3 is made up of 14 amino acids. Germline V gives CDR1 MNHNS, CDR2 SASEGT. The CDR3 reads CASGGPGANYEQYF. In DNA, the CDR3 is TGTGCCAGCGGCGGTCCGGGGGCCAATTACGAGCAGTACTTC.